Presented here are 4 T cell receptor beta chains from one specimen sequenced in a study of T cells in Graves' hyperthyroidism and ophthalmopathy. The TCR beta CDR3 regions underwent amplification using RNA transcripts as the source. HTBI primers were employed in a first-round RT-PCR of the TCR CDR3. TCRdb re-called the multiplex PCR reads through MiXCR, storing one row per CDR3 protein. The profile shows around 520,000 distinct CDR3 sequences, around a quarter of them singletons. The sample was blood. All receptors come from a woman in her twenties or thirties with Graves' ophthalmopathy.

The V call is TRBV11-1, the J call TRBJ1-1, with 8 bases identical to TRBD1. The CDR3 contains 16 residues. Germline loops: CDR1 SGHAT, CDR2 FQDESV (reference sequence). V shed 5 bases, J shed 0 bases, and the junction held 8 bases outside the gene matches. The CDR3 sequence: CASSPGGDRLNTEAFF. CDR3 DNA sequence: TGTGCCAGCAGCCCAGGTGGGGACAGGTTGAACACTGAAGCTTTCTTT.

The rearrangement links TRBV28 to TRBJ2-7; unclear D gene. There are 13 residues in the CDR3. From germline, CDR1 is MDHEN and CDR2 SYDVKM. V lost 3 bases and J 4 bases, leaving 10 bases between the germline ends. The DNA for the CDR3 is TGTGCCAGCAGTTTCGTGGAAGAGTACGAGCAGTACTTC. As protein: CASSFVEEYEQYF. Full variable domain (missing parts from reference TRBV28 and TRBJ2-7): DVKVTQSSRYLVKRTGEKVFLECVQDMDHENMFWYRQDPGLGLRLIYFSYDVKMKEKGDIPEGYSVSREKKERFSLILESASTNQTSMYLCASSFVEEYEQYFGPGTRLTVT.

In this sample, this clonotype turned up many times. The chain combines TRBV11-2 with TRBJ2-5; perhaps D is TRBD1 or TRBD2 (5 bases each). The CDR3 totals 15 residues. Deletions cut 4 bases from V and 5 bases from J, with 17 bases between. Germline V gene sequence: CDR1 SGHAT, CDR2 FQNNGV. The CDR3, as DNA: TGTGCCAGCAGCTACGGGACGGCTACAAGTGAGACCCAGTACTTC. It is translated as CASSYGTATSETQYF.

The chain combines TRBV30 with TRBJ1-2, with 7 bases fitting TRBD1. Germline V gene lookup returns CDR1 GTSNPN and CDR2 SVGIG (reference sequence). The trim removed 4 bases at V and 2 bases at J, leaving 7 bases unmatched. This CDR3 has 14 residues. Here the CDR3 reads CAWIPDRANYGYTF. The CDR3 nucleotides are TGTGCCTGGATTCCTGACAGGGCCAACTATGGCTACACCTTC.